This T cell receptor beta chain was sequenced during a study of Ad26.COV2.S vaccination and SARS-CoV-2 variants. The treatment was: some 19 received Ad26.COV2.S at low or high dose, single or two shots; about 5 received placebo; per-sample allocation not given. Sampling took place 63 days after the first vaccine or placebo injection. The method was immunoSEQ multiplex PCR; TCRdb's version includes in-frame clones alone and lacks a portion of them. The sample holds roughly 380,000 clones; roughly 81% are singletons and the top ten take 3% to 4%. The CDR3 is 15 residues long. Trimming took off 5 bases at V and 5 bases at J, with 16 bases between the two ends. The germline gives CDR1 MNHEY, CDR2 SMNVEV (reference sequence).

Sequences were derived from peripheral blood, sampled in a trial of Ad26.COV2.S vaccine versus placebo. This clonotype was sampled from a person aged 18-65 years who received the Ad26.COV2.S COVID-19 vaccine or a placebo. This sequence joins TRBV27 and TRBJ2-1; D not resolved. CDR3 bases: TGTGCCAGCAGTCAACCGGACGCTTTAAACAATGAGCAGTTCTTC. Encoded protein: CASSQPDALNNEQFF.